This T cell receptor delta chain was profiled in a study of delta chains in infants with herpesvirus infections. Points from the study as a whole: CMV-uninfected infants might carry this public clonotype below detection. The public Vdelta1 clonotype appeared in about 20% of the 18 CMV-infected infants. The public clonotype appeared only at the first post-infection time point and was absent in uninfected infants.

Looked up from germline, CDR1 is GEAIGNYY and CDR2 is EKD. The CDR3 has 15 amino acids. Gamma-chain- and delta-chain-specific primers converted PBMC RNA into TCR cDNA. With CATT, TCRdb re-called clones from the RT-PCR reads. This sample has more than 850 delta-chain clones, with around 36% found just once. A word on this clone: As yet, its antigen is unknown. A far larger clone is a single base away, which makes a read error likely.

This clonotype was sampled from a human donor who was a Ugandan infant, either HIV-exposed or HIV-unexposed (not recorded which). This chain uses TRDV2 with TRDJ3; TRDD3 matches at 9 bases. The sequenced sample was peripheral blood, obtained at time point 1 of longitudinal follow-up. As DNA, the CDR3 is TGTGCCCGTGACTGGGGGACCTGGGACACCCGACAGATGTTTTTC. Protein sequence: CARDWGTWDTRQMFF.